This T cell receptor beta chain emerged from a study of T cell responses to AZD1222 COVID-19 vaccine. Regarding the study as a whole: Only a handful of people who got AZD1222 tested seropositive at baseline.

As to this clone: Its antigen remains unknown.

TCRdb keeps only in-frame clones here, not all; method: immunoSEQ multiplex PCR. The sample carries about 66,000 clones, about 90% recorded once. Trimming stripped 4 bases from V and 8 bases from J, with 11 bases between. The CDR3 has 12 residues. The germline V gene has CDR1 SEHNR and CDR2 FQNEAQ (reference sequence). This TCR was recovered from an adult in good health. The sequencing here drew on peripheral blood, taken on day 0 of AZD1222 vaccination. V gene TRBV7-9 combines with J gene TRBJ1-1, with D unresolved. The CDR3 nucleotides are TGTGCCAGCAGCTCTACAAGATTAGAAGCTTTCTTT. Translating gives CASSSTRLEAFF.